The clone carrying this T cell receptor (beta chain) was detected a few times. These data come from a study of blood T cell repertoires in COVID-19. Study-level information: Specimens from acute and convalescent COVID-19 originated in the United States, Italy and Spain.

Source study methods: Cell counts per sample came from amplifying reference gene primers. The method was immunoSEQ multiplex PCR; TCRdb's version includes in-frame clones alone and lacks a portion of them. From that table come the V and J calls and clone size; the DNA was used to work out D and trimming. The repertoire holds about 180,000 clones, with roughly 75% as singletons. In germline, CDR1 is SQVTM, CDR2 ANQGSEA. CDR3 size: 19 residues. V shed 4 bases and J 2 bases; nucleotides not matched to a gene: 20. Input material: peripheral blood. The V call is TRBV29-1, the J call TRBJ1-1, with 9 bases aligning to TRBD1. The sequence came from a man between 70 and 80 years old with active or convalescent COVID-19. Here the CDR3 reads CSVVSDGLWNRGLNTEAFF. For the CDR3, the DNA is TGCAGCGTTGTGAGCGACGGGTTGTGGAACAGGGGGCTTAACACTGAAGCTTTCTTT.